This TCR beta chain was identified during a study of beta chain features in type 1 diabetes. Study-wide points: Significant though moderate, a shortening of TCRB CDR3s appeared in all four CD4+ subsets of Type 1 diabetes patients. The VDJ junctions of type 1 diabetes patients carried fewer insertions and more deletions. Patients' naive, central memory and Treg TCRB repertoires seemed closer to one another than those of healthy donors.

Sorting produced populations that all topped 95% purity. As every portion of the isolated RNA was reverse transcribed, the sequencing read expressed TCRB transcripts. The read count averaged approximately 3.3 million across naive, central memory and regulatory T cell samples. TCRdb's copy holds only in-frame clones and misses some; the assay was immunoSEQ multiplex PCR. The top ten hold nearly 0.09% of the sample, which has 150,000 to 200,000 clones, about 63% seen once. Regarding this clone: Its cognate antigen is unknown.

The sample taken for sequencing was naive CD4+ T cells from blood. This TCR came from a man between 25 and 39 years old with type 1 diabetes.

Here the CDR3 reads CATSSRPRETQYF. In DNA, the CDR3 is TGTGCCACCAGCAGCAGGCCACGGGAGACCCAGTACTTC. This chain connects TRBV15 to TRBJ2-5; D remains unclear. V was pared by 3 bases and J by 5 bases, with 10 bases between. The CDR3 runs to 13 residues. Germline V lookup: CDR1 LNHNV, CDR2 YYDKDF (reference sequence).